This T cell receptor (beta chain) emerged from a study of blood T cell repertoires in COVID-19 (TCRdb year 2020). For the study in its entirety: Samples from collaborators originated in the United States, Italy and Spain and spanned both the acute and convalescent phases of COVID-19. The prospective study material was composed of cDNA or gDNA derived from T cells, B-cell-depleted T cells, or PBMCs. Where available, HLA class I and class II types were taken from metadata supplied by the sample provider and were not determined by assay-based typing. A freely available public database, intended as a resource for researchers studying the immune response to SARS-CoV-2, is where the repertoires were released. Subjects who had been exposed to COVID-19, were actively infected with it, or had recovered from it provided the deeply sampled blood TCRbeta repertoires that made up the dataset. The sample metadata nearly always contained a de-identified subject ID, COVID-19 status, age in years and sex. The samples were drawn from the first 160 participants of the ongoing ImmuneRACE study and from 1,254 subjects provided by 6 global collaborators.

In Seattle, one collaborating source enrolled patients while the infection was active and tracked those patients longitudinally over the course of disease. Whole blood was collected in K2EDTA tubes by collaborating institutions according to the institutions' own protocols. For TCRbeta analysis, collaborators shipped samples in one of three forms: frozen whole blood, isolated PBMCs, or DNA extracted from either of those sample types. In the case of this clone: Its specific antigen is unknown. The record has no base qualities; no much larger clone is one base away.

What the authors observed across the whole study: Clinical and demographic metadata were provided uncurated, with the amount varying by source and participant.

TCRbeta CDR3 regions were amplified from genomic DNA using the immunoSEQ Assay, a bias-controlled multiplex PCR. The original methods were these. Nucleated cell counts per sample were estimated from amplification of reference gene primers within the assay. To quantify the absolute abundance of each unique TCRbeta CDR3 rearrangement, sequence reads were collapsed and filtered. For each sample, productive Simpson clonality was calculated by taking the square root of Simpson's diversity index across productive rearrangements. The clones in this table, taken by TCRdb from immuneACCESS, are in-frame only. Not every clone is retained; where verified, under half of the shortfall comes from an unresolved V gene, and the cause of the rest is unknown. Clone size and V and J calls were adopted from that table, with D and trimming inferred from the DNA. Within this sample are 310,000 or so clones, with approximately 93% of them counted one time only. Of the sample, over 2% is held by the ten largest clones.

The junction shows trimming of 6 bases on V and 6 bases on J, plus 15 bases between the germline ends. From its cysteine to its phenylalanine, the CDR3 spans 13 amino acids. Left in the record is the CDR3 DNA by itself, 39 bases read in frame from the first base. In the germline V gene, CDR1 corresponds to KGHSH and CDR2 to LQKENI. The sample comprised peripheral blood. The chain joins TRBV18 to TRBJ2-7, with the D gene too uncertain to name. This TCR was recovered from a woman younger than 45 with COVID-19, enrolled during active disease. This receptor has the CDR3 CASSTKQGGEQYF. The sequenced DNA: TGTGCCAGCTCGACCAAACAAGGCGGCGAGCAGTACTTC.